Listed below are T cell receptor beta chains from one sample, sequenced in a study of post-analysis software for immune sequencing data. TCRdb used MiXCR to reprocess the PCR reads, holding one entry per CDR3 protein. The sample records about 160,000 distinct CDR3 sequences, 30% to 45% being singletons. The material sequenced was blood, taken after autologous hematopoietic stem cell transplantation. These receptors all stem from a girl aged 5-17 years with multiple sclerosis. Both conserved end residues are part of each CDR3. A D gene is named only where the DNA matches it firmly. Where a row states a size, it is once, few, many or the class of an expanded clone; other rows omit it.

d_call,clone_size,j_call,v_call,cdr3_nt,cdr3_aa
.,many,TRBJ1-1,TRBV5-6,TGTGCCAGCAGCTCTCGGGGGCGATTAACTGAAGCTTTCTTT,CASSSRGRLTEAFF
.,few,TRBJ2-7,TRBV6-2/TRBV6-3,TGTGCCAGCGGCCGGGGACTTCTCTCCTACGAGCAGTACTTC,CASGRGLLSYEQYF
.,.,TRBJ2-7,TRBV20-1,TGCAGTGCTAGCGAAACAGGGTTCGAGCAGTACTTC,CSASETGFEQYF
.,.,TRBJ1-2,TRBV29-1,TGCAGCGTTGACTCCAGGAGGGATGGCTACACCTTC,CSVDSRRDGYTF
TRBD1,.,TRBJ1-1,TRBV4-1,TGCGCCAGCAGCCAAGCGGCAGGGGGGGCGAACACTGAAGCTTTCTTT,CASSQAAGGANTEAFF
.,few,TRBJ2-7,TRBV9,TGTGCCAGCAGCGTAGTAGGCGAAAGCACCACCCAGTACTTC,CASSVVGESTTQYF
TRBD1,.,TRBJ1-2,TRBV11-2,TGTGCCAGCAGCTTAGGGACAGGGAGGCTTCGCTATGGCTACACCTTC,CASSLGTGRLRYGYTF
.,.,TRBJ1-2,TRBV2,TGTGCCAGCAGTGAATGGGATCTTGGGGGCTACACCTTC,CASSEWDLGGYTF
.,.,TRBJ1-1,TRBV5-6,TGTGCCGGCAGCCCGGGGGGGATTTTCACTGAAGCTTTCTTT,CAGSPGGIFTEAFF
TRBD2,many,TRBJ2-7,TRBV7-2,TGTGCCAGCAGCTTGGGTAATAGCGGGGTGCAGTACTTC,CASSLGNSGVQYF
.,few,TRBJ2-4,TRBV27,TGTGCCAGCAGTTCCCGACAGATCCTAGCCAAAAACATTCAGTACTTC,CASSSRQILAKNIQYF
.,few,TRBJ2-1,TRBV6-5,TGTGCCAGCGATAGTCACCATACCTACAATGAGCAGTTCTTC,CASDSHHTYNEQFF
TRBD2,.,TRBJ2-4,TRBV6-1,TGTGCCAGCAGTCATTCCGGGACTAGCGGGATGTCAGCCAAAAACATTCAGTACTTC,CASSHSGTSGMSAKNIQYF
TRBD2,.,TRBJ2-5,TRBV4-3,TGCGCCAGCAGCCGAACTAGCGGCTCGTCAGAGACCCAGTACTTC,CASSRTSGSSETQYF
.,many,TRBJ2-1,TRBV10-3,TGTGCCATCAGTGAAGTCGACAGCCGACAGTTCTTC,CAISEVDSRQFF
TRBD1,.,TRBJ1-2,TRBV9,TGTGCCAGCAGCGCTTCCTTCCGGGACAGCTATGGCTACACCTTC,CASSASFRDSYGYTF
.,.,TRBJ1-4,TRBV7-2,TGTGCCAGCAGCGTCCGAGGAGGGGCGTTTAATGAAAAACTGTTTTTT,CASSVRGGAFNEKLFF
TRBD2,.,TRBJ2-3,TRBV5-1,TGCGCCAGCAGCTTGGGAGGGACTAGCGGCACAGATACGCAGTATTTT,CASSLGGTSGTDTQYF
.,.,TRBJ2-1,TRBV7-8,TGTGCCAGCAGTATCGGACCCACCGGAGATGAGCAGTTCTTC,CASSIGPTGDEQFF
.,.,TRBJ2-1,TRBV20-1,TGCAGTGCTAGAGATCACCGGGAGTCATACAATGAGCAGTTCTTC,CSARDHRESYNEQFF
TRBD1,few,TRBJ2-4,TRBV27,TGTGCCAGCACCGGGACAGGGGGCGGTGTAGCCAAAAACATTCAGTACTTC,CASTGTGGGVAKNIQYF
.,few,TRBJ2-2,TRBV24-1,TGTGCCACCAAGGGACAAGGCGGATCCGGGGAGCTGTTTTTT,CATKGQGGSGELFF
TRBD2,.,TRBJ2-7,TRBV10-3,TGTGCCATCAGGCGGACTAGCGGACACAATGAGCAGTACTTC,CAIRRTSGHNEQYF
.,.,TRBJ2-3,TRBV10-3,TGTGCCATCAGCGGGACACCCAGCACAGGTACGCAGTATTTT,CAISGTPSTGTQYF
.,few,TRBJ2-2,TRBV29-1,TGCAGCGTTGGGGGGAACACCGGGGAGCTGTTTTTT,CSVGGNTGELFF
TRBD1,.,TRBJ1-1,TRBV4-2,TGTGCCAGCAGCCACGACAGGGGAAACACTGAAGCTTTCTTT,CASSHDRGNTEAFF
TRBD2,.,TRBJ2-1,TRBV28,TGTGCCTGGAGCGGGGCCAGATACAATGAGCAGTTCTTC,CAWSGARYNEQFF
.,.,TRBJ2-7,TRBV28,TGTGCCAGCAGGGACCCTAGCGACGAGCAGTACTTC,CASRDPSDEQYF
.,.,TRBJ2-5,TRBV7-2,TGTGCCGGCAGCTTAGTTATCGGGCCCCAAGAGACCCAGTACTTC,CAGSLVIGPQETQYF
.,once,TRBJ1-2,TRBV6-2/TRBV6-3,TGTGCCAGCAGTTCCCGGGGAGTTTACTATGGTTACACCTTC,CASSSRGVYYGYTF
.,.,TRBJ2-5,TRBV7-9,TGTGCCAGCAGCTTAGCTGACCGGGACCAAGAGACCCAGTACTTC,CASSLADRDQETQYF
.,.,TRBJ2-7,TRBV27,TGTGCCAGCACCATCGGAGGGTCCGAGGGGGAGCAGTACTTC,CASTIGGSEGEQYF
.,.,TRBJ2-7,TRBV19,TGTGCCAGTAGTATAGAGGACGAGCAGTACTTC,CASSIEDEQYF
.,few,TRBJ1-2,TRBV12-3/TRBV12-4,TGTGCCAGCACAGCTGGGGAGCTCGGGGGCCGGGTTGGCTACACCTTC,CASTAGELGGRVGYTF
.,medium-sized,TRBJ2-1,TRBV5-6,TGTGCCAGCAGCGGTTCGACAGAAACTCTGAACTATAACTACAATGAGCAGTTCTTC,CASSGSTETLNYNYNEQFF
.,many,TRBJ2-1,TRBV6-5,TGTGCCAGCAGCCTAGGGGGACTCAGCTCCTACAATGAGCAGTTCTTC,CASSLGGLSSYNEQFF
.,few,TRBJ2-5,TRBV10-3,TGTGCCATCAGTAAAACTTCCGATCAAGAGACCCAGTACTTC,CAISKTSDQETQYF
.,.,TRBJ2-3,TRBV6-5,TGTGCCAGCAGGCCCCCCGTCAGCACAGATACGCAGTATTTT,CASRPPVSTDTQYF
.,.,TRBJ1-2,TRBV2,TGTGCCAGCAGTGAAGTACCGGGGGCAGGCTATGGCTACACCTTC,CASSEVPGAGYGYTF
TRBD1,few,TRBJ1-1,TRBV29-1,TGCAGCGTTGAAGCCCACAGGGGGAACACTGAAGCTTTCTTT,CSVEAHRGNTEAFF
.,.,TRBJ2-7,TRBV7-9,TGTGCCAGCAGCTTAGCGCGGGCGTCCCAGTACTTC,CASSLARASQYF
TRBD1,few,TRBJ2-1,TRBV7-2,TGTGCCAGCAGCTCCCGAGTTTGGACAGGAACTTCCTACAATGAGCAGTTCTTC,CASSSRVWTGTSYNEQFF
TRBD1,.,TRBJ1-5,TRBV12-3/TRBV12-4,TGTGCCAGCAGCCTAGAGGCAGGGGGCAGTCAGCCCCAGCATTTT,CASSLEAGGSQPQHF
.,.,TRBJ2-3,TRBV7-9,TGTGCCAGCAGCACCCTACAAGGAAGGGCAATAGATACGCAGTATTTT,CASSTLQGRAIDTQYF
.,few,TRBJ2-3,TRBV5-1,TGCGCCAGCAGCTGGCGCGGAGCCGGGGATACGCAGTATTTT,CASSWRGAGDTQYF
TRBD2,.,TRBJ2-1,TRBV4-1,TGCGCCGGCAGCCAAGATGGGACTAGCGGGTACAATGAGCAGTTCTTC,CAGSQDGTSGYNEQFF
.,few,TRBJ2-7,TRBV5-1,TGCGCCAGCAGCTTCCAAGGGCTCTCCTACGAGCAGTACTTC,CASSFQGLSYEQYF
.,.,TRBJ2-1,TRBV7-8,TGTGCCAGCAGCCAACGATCTGGGAGGAACGGCTACAATGAGCAGTTCTTC,CASSQRSGRNGYNEQFF
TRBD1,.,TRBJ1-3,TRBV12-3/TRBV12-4,TGTGCCAGCAGTTCACCCGTCCAAACAGGGGTTGGGCCTGGAAACACCATATATTTT,CASSSPVQTGVGPGNTIYF
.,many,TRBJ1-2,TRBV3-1,TGTGCCAGCAGCCAAGATACCCTCTTCGGCTACACCTTC,CASSQDTLFGYTF
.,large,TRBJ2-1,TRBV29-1,TGCAGCGTTGCCGGACAGGTGGAGCGGGAGAATAGCAATGAGCAGTTCTTC,CSVAGQVERENSNEQFF
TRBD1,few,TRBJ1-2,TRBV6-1,TGTGCCAGCAGGAACGGACAGGGGGGAGCTAACTATGGCTACACCTTC,CASRNGQGGANYGYTF
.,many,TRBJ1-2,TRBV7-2,TGTGCCAGCAGCTTAGTCCAGGGCTACTATGGCTACACCTTC,CASSLVQGYYGYTF
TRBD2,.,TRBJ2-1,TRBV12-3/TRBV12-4,TGTGCCAGCAGCCGCTTAGCGGGACCTAGCTCCTACAATGAGCAGTTCTTC,CASSRLAGPSSYNEQFF
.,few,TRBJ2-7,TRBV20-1,TGCAGTGCTAGTGTGGGCCCGGTCCTATCATACAATGAGCAGTACTTC,CSASVGPVLSYNEQYF
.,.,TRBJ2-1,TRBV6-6,TGTGCCAGCAGTCCGCGAGGGGAAGATGAGCAGTTCTTC,CASSPRGEDEQFF
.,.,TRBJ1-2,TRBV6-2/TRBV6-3,TGTGCCAGCAGTTTCGGGATGTATGGCTACACCTTC,CASSFGMYGYTF